The TCR beta chain under discussion was sequenced for a study of spatial heterogeneity in lung cancer. This CDR3 has 15 amino acids. V shed 6 bases and J shed 5 bases, with 14 bases lying between them. CDR1 is MDHEN and CDR2 is SYDVKM in the germline V gene. The table lists this clonotype with a few counts. Antigen unknown. Study-wide results and caveats: Ubiquitous expanded tumor TCRs appeared in blood more at resection than follow-up.

Stated time point: blood at routine non-recurrence follow-up after resection. Material for sequencing was whole RNA from tumor, nontumor lung or frozen PBMC, left unsorted. TCRdb independently ran MiXCR on the 5' RACE reads; one entry per CDR3 protein. The sample holds 20,000 to 30,000 distinct CDR3 sequences, more than 9.5% seen once. Here the sequenced sample was PBMCs, taken at follow-up. The clonotype was recovered from a male donor with early-stage non-small cell lung cancer. V usage is TRBV28 and J usage is TRBJ1-6, with D maybe TRBD1 (5 bases). CDR3 protein: CASSPSGGDNSPLHF. In DNA, the CDR3 is TGTGCCAGCAGCCCCAGCGGGGGGGATAATTCACCCCTCCACTTT.